This entry is about one T cell receptor (beta chain). With V trimmed by 5 bases and J by 0 bases, 1 base remained unmatched. The CDR3 spans 14 residues. Germline V gives CDR1 MDHEN, CDR2 SYDVKM. Sequenced by immunoSEQ multiplex PCR; TCRdb stores in-frame clones only, minus some. This table has over 850,000 clones, around 78% appearing once. The sample originates from a study of shared clonotypes between healthy human individuals. Naive CD4+ cells were CD45RA-selected; the remaining cells were memory. Sequencing input: memory CD4+ T cells from PBMCs. Described subset: CD45RA-negative fraction. This TCR derives from a man aged 18 to 35 in good health. Some clones in this sample may be carry-over from other donors' samples. V gene TRBV28 combines with J gene TRBJ2-3; 8 bases agree with TRBD1. CDR3 region: CASSRDRSTDTQYF. The CDR3 coding sequence is TGTGCCAGCAGTCGGGACAGGAGCACAGATACGCAGTATTTT.